The T cell receptor beta chain described here comes from a study of T cell responses to AZD1222 COVID-19 vaccine. CDR1 and CDR2 (germline): LNHDA, SQIVND (reference sequence). The CDR3 length is 16 residues. Deletions cut 4 bases from V and 6 bases from J, with 21 bases between. This clone was seen just once. Clones were read by immunoSEQ multiplex PCR, and TCRdb kept only the in-frame ones, dropping some. The sample has some 180,000 clones, approximately 90% seen once. The receptor was derived from an adult in good health. The sample here was peripheral blood, taken on day 0 of AZD1222 vaccination. This chain joins TRBV19 and TRBJ1-2, with D possibly being TRBD1 (5 bases). This CDR3 reads CASSRVLGALGDGYTF. CDR3 nucleotides: TGTGCCAGTAGTAGGGTCCTAGGGGCCCTCGGGGATGGCTACACCTTC.